The TCR beta chain described here comes from a study of T cell responses to AZD1222 COVID-19 vaccine. Sequencing was performed with immunoSEQ multiplex PCR; in TCRdb, only in-frame clones are kept and a portion is missing. The data contain approximately 200,000 clones, roughly 90% of them seen just once; the ten biggest clones take up 3% to 3.5%. Trimming left V 4 bases short and J 3 bases short, with 15 bases between. Per germline, CDR1 MGHRA and CDR2 YSYEKL. The CDR3 sequence is 15 residues long. The sequence was collected from an adult who received the AZD1222 COVID-19 vaccine. V is TRBV4-1 and J is TRBJ1-2; no definite D call. This specimen was peripheral blood, taken 28 days after the second AZD1222 dose. The chain's CDR3 is CASSPARTGDYGYTF. The CDR3 DNA follows: TGCGCCAGCAGCCCTGCCCGGACCGGAGACTATGGCTACACCTTC.